This record concerns one TCR beta chain sequence. The table came from immunoSEQ multiplex PCR; TCRdb's copy has only in-frame clones and leaves some out. This table has hundreds of thousands of clones, 60% to 80% appearing once. This record comes from a study of shared clonotypes between healthy human individuals. This CDR3 spans 13 amino acids. Per germline, CDR1 SNHLY and CDR2 FYNNEI. V was trimmed by 7 bases and J by 1 base, leaving 9 bases between them. This rearrangement joins TRBV2 to TRBJ2-3; no definite D call. This clonotype was sampled from a woman younger than 45 in good health. The sequencing input was memory CD4+ T cells sorted from blood. Noted subset: CD45RA-negative fraction. This chain's CDR3 is CASKFSGTDTQYF. In DNA, the CDR3 is TGTGCCAGCAAATTTTCGGGCACAGATACGCAGTATTTT.